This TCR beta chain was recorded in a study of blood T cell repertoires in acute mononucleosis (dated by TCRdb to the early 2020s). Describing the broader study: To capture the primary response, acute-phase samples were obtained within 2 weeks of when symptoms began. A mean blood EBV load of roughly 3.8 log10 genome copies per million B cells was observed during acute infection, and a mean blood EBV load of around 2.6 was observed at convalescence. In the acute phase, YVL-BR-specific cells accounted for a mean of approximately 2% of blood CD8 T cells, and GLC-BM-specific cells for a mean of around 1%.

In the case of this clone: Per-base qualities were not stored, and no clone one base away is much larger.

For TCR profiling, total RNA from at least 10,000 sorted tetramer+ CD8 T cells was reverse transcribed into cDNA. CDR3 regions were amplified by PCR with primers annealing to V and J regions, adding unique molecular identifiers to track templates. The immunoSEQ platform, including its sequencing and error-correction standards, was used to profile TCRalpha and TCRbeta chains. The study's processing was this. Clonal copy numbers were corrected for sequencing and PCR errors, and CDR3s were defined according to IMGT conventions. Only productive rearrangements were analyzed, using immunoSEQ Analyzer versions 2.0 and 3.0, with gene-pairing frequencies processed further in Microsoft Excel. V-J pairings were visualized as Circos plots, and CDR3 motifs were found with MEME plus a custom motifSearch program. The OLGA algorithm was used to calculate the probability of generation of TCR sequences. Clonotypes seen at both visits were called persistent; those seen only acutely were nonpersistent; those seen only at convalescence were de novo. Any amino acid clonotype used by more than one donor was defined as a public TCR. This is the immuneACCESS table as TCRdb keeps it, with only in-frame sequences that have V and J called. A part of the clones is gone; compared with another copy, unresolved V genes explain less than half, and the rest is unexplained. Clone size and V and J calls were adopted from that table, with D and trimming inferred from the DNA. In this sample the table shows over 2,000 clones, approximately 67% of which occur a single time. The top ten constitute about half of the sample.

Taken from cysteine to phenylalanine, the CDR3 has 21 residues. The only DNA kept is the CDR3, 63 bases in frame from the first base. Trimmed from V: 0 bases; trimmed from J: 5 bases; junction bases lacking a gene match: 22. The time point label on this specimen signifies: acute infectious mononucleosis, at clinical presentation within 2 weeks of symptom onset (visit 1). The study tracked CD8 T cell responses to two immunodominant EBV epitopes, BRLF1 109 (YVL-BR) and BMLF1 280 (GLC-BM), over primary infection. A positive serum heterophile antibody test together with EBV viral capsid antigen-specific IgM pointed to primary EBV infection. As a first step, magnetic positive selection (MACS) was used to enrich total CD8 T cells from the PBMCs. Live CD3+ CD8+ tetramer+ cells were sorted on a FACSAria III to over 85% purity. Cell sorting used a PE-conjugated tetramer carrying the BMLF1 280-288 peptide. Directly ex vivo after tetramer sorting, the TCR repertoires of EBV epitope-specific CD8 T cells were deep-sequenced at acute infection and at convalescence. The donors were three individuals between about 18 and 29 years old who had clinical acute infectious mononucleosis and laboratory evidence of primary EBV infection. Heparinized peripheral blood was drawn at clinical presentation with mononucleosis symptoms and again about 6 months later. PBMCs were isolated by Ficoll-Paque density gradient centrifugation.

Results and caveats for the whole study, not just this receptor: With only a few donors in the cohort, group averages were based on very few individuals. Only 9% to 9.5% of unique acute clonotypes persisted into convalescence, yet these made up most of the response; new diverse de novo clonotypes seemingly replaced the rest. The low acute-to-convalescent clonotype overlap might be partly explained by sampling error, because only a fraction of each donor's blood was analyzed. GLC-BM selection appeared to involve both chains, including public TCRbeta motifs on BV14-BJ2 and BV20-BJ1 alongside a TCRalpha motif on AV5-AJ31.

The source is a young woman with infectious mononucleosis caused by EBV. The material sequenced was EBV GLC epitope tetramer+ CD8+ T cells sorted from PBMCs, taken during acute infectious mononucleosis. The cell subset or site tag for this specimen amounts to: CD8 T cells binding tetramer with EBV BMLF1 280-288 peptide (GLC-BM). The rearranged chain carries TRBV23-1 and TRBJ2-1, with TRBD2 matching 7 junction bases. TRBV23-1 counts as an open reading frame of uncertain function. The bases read TGCGCCAGCAGTCAATCGTGGGATGTTAGCGGGTTATTTTCCGTTAACAATGAGCAGTTCTTC. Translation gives CASSQSWDVSGLFSVNNEQFF.